This entry lists 24 T cell receptor beta chains sequenced from one sample in a study of T-cell reconstitution after alpha-beta-depleted transplantation in children. Molecular barcoding with unique molecular identifiers was used for the TCRbeta library. Via MiXCR, TCRdb re-called the PCR reads, giving one row per CDR3 protein. The sample includes roughly 500,000 distinct CDR3 sequences, roughly an eighth of them seen just once. The sequencing used PBMCs from the stem cell graft donor, collected from the stem cell graft. These TCRs come from a human donor who donated a stem cell graft to a child with combined immunodeficiency.

This clonotype was found many times. The J gene is TRBJ2-1, the V gene TRBV18, with 8 bases matching TRBD2. The CDR3 length is 17 residues. Per germline, CDR1 KGHSH and CDR2 LQKENI. V lost 0 bases, J lost 4 bases, and 8 bases stayed unmatched. CDR3 DNA: TGTGCCAGCTCACCACCGAGCAATAGCGGGATGTACAATGAGCAGTTCTTC. It is translated as CASSPPSNSGMYNEQFF.

This clonotype has at least ten counts. This chain links TRBV7-2 with TRBJ2-7, with TRBD1 matching 9 bases. Germline trimming cut 5 bases from V and 7 bases from J; bases unmatched to any gene: 15. The CDR3 contains 16 residues. Germline loops: CDR1 SGHTA, CDR2 FQGNSA. CDR3 coding DNA: TGTGCCAGCAGCCCTGAGTCCGGGACAGGGATCAGGGAGCAGTACTTC. Protein product: CASSPESGTGIREQYF.

The genes are TRBV11-1 and TRBJ2-7; no reliable D call. The germline V gene encodes CDR1 SGHAT and CDR2 FQDESV (reference sequence). Trimming cost V 4 bases and J 6 bases, with 10 bases left between them. The CDR3 covers 12 residues. CDR3 bases: TGTGCCAGCAGCTACTTACTGGGCGAGCAGTACTTC. Amino acids: CASSYLLGEQYF.

This clonotype was found many times. The V gene is TRBV4-2, the J gene TRBJ2-2, with D unresolved. This CDR3 is built from 16 residues. Trimming left V 0 bases short and J 0 bases short, with 8 bases between. Germline lookup yields CDR1 LGHNA and CDR2 YNFKEQ. This CDR3 reads CASSQDHDSNTGELFF. For the CDR3, the DNA is TGTGCCAGCAGCCAAGATCATGATTCGAACACCGGGGAGCTGTTTTTT.

This clonotype was seen a few times. The gene calls are TRBV5-1 and TRBJ2-3, with TRBD1 matching 10 bases. CDR1 and CDR2 (germline): SGHRS, YFSETQ. The ends lost 3 bases at V and 6 bases at J; junction bases unmatched: 7. The CDR3 runs 15 residues. CDR3 bases: TGCGCCAGCAGCTCAACCGGGACAGGGGCGGATACGCAGTATTTT. Amino acid sequence: CASSSTGTGADTQYF.

V is TRBV5-1 and J is TRBJ1-1; no clear D gene. This CDR3 spans 13 amino acids. V was shortened by 4 bases and J by 1 base, with 8 bases between the two germline ends. Per germline, CDR1 SGHRS and CDR2 YFSETQ. This CDR3 reads CASSEDSNTEAFF. DNA for the CDR3: TGCGCCAGCAGCGAAGATTCGAACACTGAAGCTTTCTTT. Complete variable domain (other parts from reference TRBV5-1 and TRBJ1-1): KAGVTQTPRYLIKTRGQQVTLSCSPISGHRSVSWYQQTPGQGLQFLFEYFSETQRNKGNFPGRFSGRQFSNSRSEMNVSTLELGDSALYLCASSEDSNTEAFFGQGTRLTVV.

This chain uses TRBV12-3 or TRBV12-4 with TRBJ2-1; 11 bases map to TRBD2. Losses at the gene ends were 1 base for V and 0 bases for J; bases not matched to a gene: 5. The CDR3 sequence is 18 residues long. CDR3 in amino acids: CASSLGLAGFSSYNEQFF. The CDR3 DNA reads TGTGCCAGCAGTTTAGGACTAGCGGGATTCAGCTCCTACAATGAGCAGTTCTTC.

This clonotype was observed a handful of times. The chain is built from TRBV25-1 and TRBJ2-2; D remains ambiguous. The V end lost 3 bases, the J end lost 2 bases, and 4 bases lay between the germline ends. Germline CDR1 and CDR2: MGHDK and SYGVNS. The CDR3 totals 13 residues. The CDR3 sequence is CASSDYNTGELFF. The CDR3 DNA sequence: TGTGCCAGCAGTGACTATAACACCGGGGAGCTGTTTTTT.

This chain connects TRBV10-2 to TRBJ2-3, with 7 bases aligning to TRBD1. The CDR3 has 15 amino acids. Looked up from germline, CDR1 is WSHSY and CDR2 is SAAADI. The V segment lost 2 bases and the J segment 5 bases; nucleotides outside the gene matches: 7. CDR3 nucleotides: TGCGCCAGCAGTGAGACCAGGACAGGTCTAGATACGCAGTATTTT. Its translation: CASSETRTGLDTQYF.

There are a few counts of this clonotype. The chain links TRBV7-2 to TRBJ2-1; D uncertain. Germline CDR1 and CDR2: SGHTA and FQGNSA. This CDR3 comprises 13 residues. V lost 1 base and J 10 bases, leaving 11 bases between the germline ends. CDR3 nucleotide sequence: TGTGCCAGCAGCTTAGGGCCGAATCAAGAGCAGTTCTTC. Translation: CASSLGPNQEQFF.

This clonotype has a handful of counts. V and J are TRBV7-6 and TRBJ2-2, with a tentative D call TRBD2 (5 bases). Germline V gene sequence: CDR1 SGHVS, CDR2 FNYEAQ. This CDR3 has 16 residues. V gave up 4 bases and J gave up 1 base, with 13 bases separating them. In nucleotides, the CDR3 is TGTGCCAGCAGCTCGATCGGACTGAGGAACACCGGGGAGCTGTTTTTT. This sequence encodes CASSSIGLRNTGELFF.

This clonotype showed up just a few times. V is TRBV5-1 and J is TRBJ2-2; D remains ambiguous. V lost 1 base and J 3 bases, leaving 7 bases between the germline ends. Germline lookup yields CDR1 SGHRS and CDR2 YFSETQ. This CDR3 has 14 residues. This CDR3 reads CASSLQLDTGELFF. The CDR3 coding sequence is TGCGCCAGCAGCTTGCAGTTGGACACCGGGGAGCTGTTTTTT.

This clonotype occurred a few times. The gene calls are TRBV5-6 and TRBJ2-7, with 10 nucleotides matching TRBD1. This CDR3 comprises 16 residues. V trimming: 4 bases; J trimming: 3 bases; junction bases outside the gene matches: 10. CDR1 and CDR2 from the germline V gene are SGHDT and YYEEEE. CDR3 protein: CASSARQGATYYEQYF. CDR3 coding DNA: TGTGCCAGCAGCGCCAGACAGGGGGCAACTTACTACGAGCAGTACTTC.

This clonotype showed up many times. The chain carries TRBV12-3 or TRBV12-4 and TRBJ2-2; the D is unclear. The CDR3 is 11 residues long. V lost 6 bases and J 7 bases, leaving 6 bases between the germline ends. CDR3 nucleotide sequence: TGTGCCAGCAGCCCTTTCGGGGAGCTGTTTTTT. Amino acid sequence: CASSPFGELFF.

The gene calls are TRBV28 and TRBJ2-7; D unclear. Deletions cut 1 base from V and 0 bases from J, with 10 bases between. CDR1 and CDR2 from the germline V gene are MDHEN and SYDVKM. CDR3 length equals 15 residues. Written as DNA, the CDR3 is TGTGCCAGCAGTTTATTTCCAGGATCCTCCTACGAGCAGTACTTC. Translation gives CASSLFPGSSYEQYF. The variable domain in full, completed from reference TRBV28 and TRBJ2-7, reads DVKVTQSSRYLVKRTGEKVFLECVQDMDHENMFWYRQDPGLGLRLIYFSYDVKMKEKGDIPEGYSVSREKKERFSLILESASTNQTSMYLCASSLFPGSSYEQYFGPGTRLTVT.

This clonotype was seen more than once but under ten times. The genes are TRBV24-1 and TRBJ2-7, with D perhaps matching TRBD1 (5 bases). This CDR3 has 14 amino acids. The ends were cut back, 9 bases at V and 6 bases at J, with 20 bases in the middle. CDR1 is KGHDR and CDR2 is SFDVKD in the germline V gene. The CDR3 region is CATPSEQGRAEQYF. CDR3 nucleotide sequence: TGTGCCACCCCCTCGGAGCAAGGCAGGGCCGAGCAGTACTTC.

The table lists this clonotype with many counts. The CDR3 nucleotides are TGCAGCGTTGTGGGGCTATACAATGAGCAGTTCTTC. This codes for CSVVGLYNEQFF. The chain is built from TRBV29-1 and TRBJ2-1; weak D call: TRBD1 (5 bases). V shed 4 bases and J shed 4 bases, with 8 bases lying between them. The CDR3 is made up of 12 amino acids. The germline gives CDR1 SQVTM, CDR2 ANQGSEA.

The rearrangement uses TRBV10-3 and TRBJ2-3, with D perhaps matching TRBD1 (5 bases). Germline V CDR1 and CDR2: ENHRY, SYGVKD. Trimming shortened V by 2 bases and J by 8 bases, and 17 bases separated the two germline ends. CDR3 length: 15 residues. CDR3 nucleotides: TGTGCCATCAGTGAGGTGGGCAGGGATCAGGGTACGCAGTATTTT. It yields the protein CAISEVGRDQGTQYF.

The rearrangement uses TRBV9 and TRBJ2-5; possible D gene TRBD1, 6 bases. Germline-derived CDR1 and CDR2 are SGDLS and YYNGEE. The CDR3 is made up of 19 amino acids. V lost 0 bases, J lost 5 bases, and 26 bases lay in between. The CDR3 bases are TGTGCCAGCAGCGTAGGCGACCCCAGGGGACGCATGCTCGAGGAGACCCAGTACTTC. It encodes CASSVGDPRGRMLEETQYF.

At least ten counts were recorded for this clonotype. The chain has TRBV12-3 or TRBV12-4 and TRBJ2-3; 7 bases fit TRBD2. J lost 4 bases, V lost 5 bases, and 6 bases had no gene match. The CDR3 length is 14 residues. The CDR3 DNA reads as TGTGCCAGCAGTATGTCGACTAGCCCAGATACGCAGTATTTT. Protein product: CASSMSTSPDTQYF.

This clonotype has a handful of counts. The V and J genes are TRBV3-1 and TRBJ1-1, with D unresolved. CDR1 is LGHDT, CDR2 YNNKEL, per germline (reference sequence). The CDR3 has 13 amino acids. V lost 5 bases, J lost 3 bases, and 10 bases lay in between. CDR3 region: CASSRLMDTEAFF. In DNA, the CDR3 is TGTGCCAGCAGCAGACTAATGGACACTGAAGCTTTCTTT.

This clonotype was counted only a few times. The J gene is TRBJ2-7, the V gene TRBV12-3 or TRBV12-4; 9 bases line up with TRBD1. J gave up 1 base and V 6 bases, and 4 bases lay outside the gene matches. The CDR3 is 14 amino acids. CDR3 nucleotides: TGTGCCAGCAGGACAGGGGGAAGTTCCTACGAGCAGTACTTC. Translated, it gives CASRTGGSSYEQYF.

This clonotype has at least ten counts. The chain carries TRBV29-1 and TRBJ2-6; D not certain. V lost 5 bases, J lost 1 base, and 9 bases lay in between. CDR1 SQVTM and CDR2 ANQGSEA come from the germline V gene. The CDR3 is 14 amino acids. The chain's CDR3 is CSVIWESGANVLTF. Written as DNA, the CDR3 is TGCAGCGTTATTTGGGAATCTGGGGCCAACGTCCTGACTTTC.

CDR3 residues: CSGGFGDTQYF. DNA for the CDR3: TGCAGTGGGGGCTTCGGGGATACGCAGTATTTT. This rearrangement joins TRBV20-1 to TRBJ2-3; possible D gene TRBD1, 5 bases. This CDR3 region has 11 residues. Germline V CDR1 and CDR2: DFQATT, SNEGSKA (reference sequence). V lost 7 bases and J lost 6, with 11 bases in between.